Shown below are 5 T cell receptor beta chains from a single sample sequenced in a study of naive and memory T cell subsets. The antigens of these receptors remain unknown. Both TRBC1 and TRBC2 were covered by a beta constant-region primer of two equimolar oligonucleotides. Four rounds of PCR amplified the ligated cDNA using nested alpha and beta constant-region primers plus SP2. TCRdb analysed the UMI-ligation and nested PCR reads with MiXCR anew, one entry per CDR3 protein. The sample lists around 100,000 distinct CDR3 sequences, around 13% seen once, with about 3% in the top ten. Study-level findings and limits: Especially in CD8 cells, naive repertoires contained a few larger clonotypes, possibly CD45RA-re-expressing memory cells.

The material sequenced was naive CD8+ T cells from blood. Receptors originate from a human donor in good health.

This clonotype was observed many times. The chain couples TRBV12-3 or TRBV12-4 to TRBJ2-3; 8 positions agree with TRBD2. J gave up 4 bases and V 4 bases, and 4 bases lay outside the gene matches. CDR3 size: 14 residues. CDR3 nucleotides: TGTGCCAGCAGTTCAGCGGGGGTACCAGATACGCAGTATTTT. Protein sequence: CASSSAGVPDTQYF.

Only a few counts were recorded for this clonotype. The chain joins TRBV12-3 or TRBV12-4 to TRBJ2-1; D is unclear. The CDR3 is made up of 12 amino acids. Trimming removed 3 bases from V and 6 bases from J, with 6 bases in between. The CDR3 nucleotides read TGTGCCAGCAGTTTGATGCGCAATGAGCAGTTCTTC. Protein sequence: CASSLMRNEQFF.

The V and J genes are TRBV27 and TRBJ1-1; D is perhaps TRBD1 (5 bases). CDR3 length: 11 residues. V was trimmed by 7 bases and J by 8 bases, leaving 11 bases between them. Germline lookup yields CDR1 MNHEY and CDR2 SMNVEV (reference sequence). The CDR3 protein is CASIGAGEAFF. CDR3 nucleotide sequence: TGTGCCAGCATCGGGGCGGGAGAAGCTTTCTTT.

This sequence joins TRBV25-1 and TRBJ1-1, with D unclear. Germline V gene data show CDR1 as MGHDK and CDR2 as SYGVNS. The CDR3 length is 11 residues. The CDR3 sequence is CVTARGTEAFF. In DNA, the CDR3 is TGTGTTACGGCACGGGGAACTGAAGCTTTCTTT.

This clonotype was picked up many times. The J gene is TRBJ2-7, the V gene TRBV6-2 or TRBV6-3; 8 bases are shared with TRBD1. The CDR3 covers 15 residues. The V and J ends lost 4 bases and 2 bases, in that order; junction bases with no gene match: 7. Per germline, CDR1 MNHEY and CDR2 SVGEGT. In DNA form, the CDR3 reads TGTGCCAGCAGTTCAATGACAGGGGAGGCCTACGAGCAGTACTTC. It is translated as CASSSMTGEAYEQYF.